What follows are 6 T cell receptor beta chains derived from one specimen sequenced in a study of T cells in Graves' hyperthyroidism and ophthalmopathy. RNA transcripts provided the source from which TCR beta CDR3 regions were amplified. The primer set for the first-round RT-PCR of the TCR CDR3 was HTBI. Via MiXCR, TCRdb re-called the multiplex PCR reads, giving one row per CDR3 protein. Of about 540,000 distinct CDR3 sequences in the sample, roughly 50% were seen once. What was sequenced was peripheral blood or thyroid tissue (not recorded which). These receptors originate from a woman in her late teens or twenties with Graves' hyperthyroidism.

About this clonotype: One junction end disagrees with the germline gene, perhaps due to a read error. The V call is TRBV6-4, the J call TRBJ2-1, with D possibly TRBD2 on 6 matching bases. Germline CDR1 reads MRHNA; CDR2 reads SNTAGT. This CDR3 has 15 amino acids. The CDR3 is CASSDSGLDYNGQFF. The DNA for the CDR3 is TGTGCCAGCAGTGACTCTGGACTGGACTACAATGGGCAGTTCTTC.

The V and J genes are TRBV6-6 and TRBJ1-2; no clear D gene. CDR3 size: 14 residues. Trimming removed 5 bases at V and 4 bases at J, with 14 bases between. Germline-derived CDR1 and CDR2 are MNHNY and SVGAGI (reference sequence). The CDR3 sequence is CASSPVGGIYGYTF. The CDR3, as DNA: TGTGCCAGCAGTCCGGTCGGAGGGATCTATGGCTACACCTTC.

This clonotype occurred a few times. The rearrangement links TRBV29-1 to TRBJ2-7; TRBD1 aligns across 9 bases. This CDR3 is built from 14 residues. Germline CDR1 reads SQVTM; CDR2 reads ANQGSEA. With V trimmed by 7 bases and J by 5 bases, 12 bases remained unmatched. The CDR3 region has the DNA TGCAGCGCTTCCTCCGGGACAGGGTACGACGAGCAGTACTTC. Encoded protein: CSASSGTGYDEQYF.

The chain combines TRBV7-9 with TRBJ1-1, with unresolved D. Looked up from germline, CDR1 is SEHNR and CDR2 is FQNEAQ (reference sequence). V shed 1 base and J shed 8 bases, with 2 bases lying between them. The CDR3 covers 10 residues. CDR3 bases: TGTGCCAGCAGCTTAGTGGAAGCTTTCTTT. Translated, it gives CASSLVEAFF. Full variable domain (missing parts from reference TRBV7-9 and TRBJ1-1): DTGVSQNPRHKITKRGQNVTFRCDPISEHNRLYWYRQTLGQGPEFLTYFQNEAQLEKSRLLSDRFSAERPKGSFSTLEIQRTEQGDSAMYLCASSLVEAFFGQGTRLTVV.

This clonotype showed up just a few times. This chain joins TRBV7-9 and TRBJ2-7, with 10 positions matching TRBD1. The CDR3 contains 15 residues. CDR1 SEHNR and CDR2 FQNEAQ come from the germline V gene (reference sequence). The J segment lost 5 bases and the V segment lost 3 bases, leaving 7 bases of the junction unmatched. The chain's CDR3 is CASSFFGTGVDEQYF. CDR3 in DNA: TGTGCCAGCAGCTTTTTCGGGACAGGGGTTGACGAGCAGTACTTC.

The chain carries TRBV29-1 and TRBJ2-5; D is possibly TRBD1 or TRBD2 (7 bases each). The ends were cut back, 3 bases at V and 3 bases at J, with 17 bases in the middle. This CDR3 spans 15 amino acids. CDR1 SQVTM and CDR2 ANQGSEA come from the germline V gene. The CDR3 sequence is CSVDGAGGDEETQYF. The CDR3 DNA follows: TGCAGCGTTGATGGGGCAGGGGGGGACGAAGAGACCCAGTACTTC.